The TCR beta chain under discussion was sequenced for a study of blood T cell repertoires in COVID-19. Authors' analysis steps: Nucleated cell number was recorded as an estimate derived from reference gene primer amplification. Profiling relied on immunoSEQ multiplex PCR, and the TCRdb table lists in-frame clones only, not all of them. V, J and clone size were drawn from that table, and D and trimming were deduced from the DNA. Of roughly 250,000 clones listed, more than 65% are singletons. The CDR3 length is 13 residues. V lost 4 bases to trimming and J lost 7 bases, with 11 bases between them. The germline V gene has CDR1 SGDLS and CDR2 YYNGEE.

The rearrangement links TRBV9 to TRBJ2-2, with D maybe TRBD2 (6 bases). The source is a woman aged 35 to 49 with active or convalescent COVID-19. Material: peripheral blood. The chain's CDR3 is CASSPGTVGELFF. The CDR3 bases are TGTGCCAGCAGCCCCGGGACTGTCGGGGAGCTGTTTTTT.